The 24 T cell receptor beta chains below come from one sample, sequenced in a study of T cells in Graves' hyperthyroidism and ophthalmopathy. TCR beta CDR3 region amplification was performed from RNA transcripts. Using the HTBI primer set, a first-round RT-PCR was run on the TCR CDR3. TCRdb reanalysed the multiplex PCR reads using MiXCR and keeps one entry per CDR3 protein. Of hundreds of thousands of distinct CDR3 sequences listed, nearly 45% are singletons. The source material was peripheral blood or thyroid tissue (not recorded which). The receptors derive from an adult man with Graves' disease, either hyperthyroidism or ophthalmopathy (not recorded which).

This clonotype showed up just a few times. CDR3 in amino acids: CSVEASGTYEQYF. The CDR3, as DNA: TGCAGCGTTGAAGCGAGCGGGACCTACGAGCAGTACTTC. The rearrangement joins TRBV29-1 to TRBJ2-7, with TRBD2 identical over 7 bases. Germline values: CDR1 SQVTM, CDR2 ANQGSEA. J was trimmed by 2 bases and V by 1 base; bases with no gene match: 2. The CDR3 extends over 13 amino acids.

The J gene is TRBJ2-7, the V gene TRBV7-3; D is perhaps TRBD1 (6 bases). Germline lookup yields CDR1 SGHTA and CDR2 FQGTGA. The CDR3 is 13 amino acids. Trimming shortened V by 5 bases and J by 6 bases, and 14 bases separated the two germline ends. CDR3 region: CASSPSVGGEQYF. CDR3 DNA: TGTGCCAGCAGCCCATCGGTAGGGGGCGAGCAGTACTTC.

This rearrangement joins TRBV10-3 to TRBJ1-1; 8 bases are shared with TRBD1. Germline V gene lookup returns CDR1 ENHRY and CDR2 SYGVKD. The CDR3 loop spans 14 amino acids. The trim removed 10 bases at V and 5 bases at J, leaving 12 bases unmatched. The CDR3 spells CASRARTGSTEAFF. DNA for the CDR3: TGTGCCAGCAGGGCCAGGACAGGGTCTACTGAAGCTTTCTTT.

The chain couples TRBV11-2 to TRBJ2-7; D unresolved. This CDR3 contains 13 residues. CDR1 and CDR2 from the germline V gene are SGHAT and FQNNGV. V was clipped by 1 base and J by 4 bases, with 8 bases between them. CDR3 loop: CASSLVTEYEQYF. DNA of the CDR3: TGTGCCAGCAGCTTAGTGACGGAGTACGAGCAGTACTTC.

In the case of this clonotype: A much bigger clone sits one base away, suggesting this may be a read error. CDR3 coding DNA: TGTGCCAGCAGCTTAGTTGGGACAGGGGATTCACCCCTCCACTTT. Protein sequence: CASSLVGTGDSPLHF. The chain uses TRBV7-8 and TRBJ1-6; 10 bases agree with TRBD1. V shed 1 base and J 8 bases; nucleotides not matched to a gene: 2. The germline V gene encodes CDR1 SGHVS and CDR2 FQNEAQ. This CDR3 contains 15 residues. The variable domain in full, completed from reference TRBV7-8 and TRBJ1-6, reads GAGVSQSPRYKVAKRGQDVALRCDPISGHVSLFWYQQALGQGPEFLTYFQNEAQLDKSGLPSDRFFAERPEGSVSTLKIQRTQQEDSAVYLCASSLVGTGDSPLHFGNGTRLTVT.

This clonotype was seen a single time. The junction departs from the called germline gene at one end, perhaps through a read error. The chain joins TRBV7-2 to TRBJ1-2; D perhaps matches TRBD1 (5 bases). CDR1 SGHTA and CDR2 FQGNSA come from the germline V gene. The CDR3 has 14 amino acids. The CDR3 DNA follows: TGTGCCAGCAGCTTAGGTGGCGGGGGGACCCAGGCAAGTTTC. This codes for CASSLGGGGTQASF.

The CDR3: CAISGRDRANQPQHF. CDR3 nucleotide sequence: TGTGCCATCAGTGGACGGGACAGAGCTAATCAGCCCCAGCATTTT. The J gene is TRBJ1-5, the V gene TRBV10-3; 7 bases are a match to TRBD1. V was clipped by 4 bases and J by 4 bases; unmatched bases: 7. The CDR3 is 15 residues long. Germline loops: CDR1 ENHRY, CDR2 SYGVKD.

The chain couples TRBV7-2 to TRBJ2-5; D gene uncertain. The CDR3 runs to 14 residues. Germline V lookup: CDR1 SGHTA, CDR2 FQGNSA. The V and J ends lost 6 bases and 1 base respectively, with 12 bases between them. This CDR3 reads CASSGVPPQETQYF. The CDR3, as DNA: TGTGCCAGCAGTGGTGTTCCACCCCAAGAGACCCAGTACTTC.

This clonotype was seen many times. This chain links TRBV10-3 with TRBJ2-7; the D is unclear. The V and J ends lost 1 base and 2 bases respectively, with 3 bases between them. Germline V lookup: CDR1 ENHRY, CDR2 SYGVKD. The CDR3 spans 12 residues. The CDR3 spells CAISELPYEQYF. CDR3 bases: TGTGCCATCAGTGAGTTACCCTACGAGCAGTACTTC.

This clonotype was seen repeatedly, ten times or more. The chain is built from TRBV2 and TRBJ1-2, with D maybe TRBD1 (6 bases). Germline V gives CDR1 SNHLY, CDR2 FYNNEI. Trimming took off 6 bases at V and 11 bases at J, with 10 bases between the two ends. The CDR3 totals 10 residues. CDR3 region: CASRQDRYTF. The DNA of the CDR3 is TGTGCCAGCAGGCAGGACAGATACACCTTC.

This clonotype was recorded a few times. Germline is not matched at one junction end, which may reflect a read error. The chain is built from TRBV5-1 and TRBJ1-1; D gene ambiguous. This CDR3 contains 13 residues. Germline V gene sequence: CDR1 SGHRS, CDR2 YFSETQ. The CDR3 region has the DNA TGTGCCAGCAGCGGGCCTATGAACACTGAAGCTTTCTTT. This translates into CASSGPMNTEAFF.

The chain carries TRBV11-2 and TRBJ2-7; 11 nucleotides match TRBD2. Trimming at V came to 3 bases and at J to 5 bases, leaving 3 bases not matched to a gene. CDR3 size: 14 residues. Germline V gene data show CDR1 as SGHAT and CDR2 as FQNNGV. The DNA of the CDR3 is TGTGCCAGCAGCTTGACTAGCGGGACCCACGAGCAGTACTTC. Translated, it gives CASSLTSGTHEQYF. Supplemented by reference TRBV11-2 and TRBJ2-7, the full variable domain reads EAGVAQSPRYKIIEKRQSVAFWCNPISGHATLYWYQQILGQGPKLLIQFQNNGVVDDSQLPKDRFSAERLKGVDSTLKIQPAKLEDSAVYLCASSLTSGTHEQYFGPGTRLTVT.

This clonotype was seen ten or more times. The chain links TRBV7-2 to TRBJ1-4; 10 positions agree with TRBD1. This CDR3 spans 14 amino acids. Unmatched junction bases numbered 2, after V lost 5 bases and J lost 5 bases. Germline loops: CDR1 SGHTA, CDR2 FQGNSA. This CDR3 is CASSRGQGNEKLFF. The CDR3 region has the DNA TGTGCCAGCAGCCGGGGACAGGGGAATGAAAAACTGTTTTTT.

This clonotype was seen many times. Here the CDR3 DNA reads TGCGCCAGCAGCGAACTTACAGGGATCGCTGAAGCTTTCTTT. Translating it yields CASSELTGIAEAFF. The chain is built from TRBV5-1 and TRBJ1-1; maybe TRBD1 (6 bases). This CDR3 comprises 14 residues. Trimming left V 4 bases short and J 6 bases short, with 16 bases between. Germline CDR1 SGHRS, CDR2 YFSETQ.

The chain uses TRBV20-1 and TRBJ2-5; TRBD2 matches 10 bases. Germline V gives CDR1 DFQATT, CDR2 SNEGSKA (reference sequence). The CDR3 spans 15 residues. J was trimmed by 5 bases and V by 3 bases; bases with no gene match: 9. The CDR3 loop is CSASPLAGDGETQYF. For the CDR3, the DNA is TGCAGTGCTAGTCCTCTAGCGGGAGATGGTGAGACCCAGTACTTC.

In the case of this clonotype: The junction and the germline gene differ at one end; a read error may be behind it. The rearrangement links TRBV10-1 to TRBJ1-4, with D uncertain. Germline loops: CDR1 WNHNN, CDR2 SYGVQD (reference sequence). CDR3 length: 12 amino acids. The CDR3 reads CASSLGPEKLFF. Here the CDR3 DNA reads TGTGCCAGCAGCCTCGGCCCTGAAAAACTGTTTTTT.

This clonotype was detected only a few times. The rearrangement joins TRBV20-1 to TRBJ2-7; D is unresolved. The germline V gene encodes CDR1 DFQATT and CDR2 SNEGSKA (reference sequence). The CDR3 has 11 amino acids. Trimming removed 4 bases from V and 4 bases from J, with 8 bases in between. The CDR3 spells CSAMGKYEQYF. The CDR3 DNA is TGCAGTGCTATGGGAAAATACGAGCAGTACTTC.

This clonotype was observed a few times. This chain uses TRBV4-2 with TRBJ2-7; D ambiguous. The DNA end is more similar to TRBJ2-5, so the J call may be wrong. CDR3 size: 14 residues. Germline assignment: CDR1 LGHNA and CDR2 YNFKEQ. The DNA of the CDR3 is TGTGCCAGCAGCCAAGAGACACAGCAAGAGACCCAGTACTTC. Translation gives CASSQETQQETQYF.

About this clonotype: A junction boundary mismatches the germline segment, possibly from a read error. The V call is TRBV7-7, the J call TRBJ2-5; 15 nucleotides agree with TRBD2. Per the germline V gene, CDR1 is SSHAT and CDR2 is FNYEAQ (reference sequence). This CDR3 comprises 17 residues. As DNA, the CDR3 is TGTGCTAGCAGCTCGGGACTAGCGGGAGGATTTGGGGAGACCCAGTACTTC. Translated, it gives CASSSGLAGGFGETQYF.

This clonotype was observed a handful of times. The chain has TRBV12-3 or TRBV12-4 and TRBJ1-4; 8 bases fit TRBD1. The junction had 15 bases not matched to a gene; V was cut back by 5 bases and J by 7 bases. The CDR3 contains 17 residues. The CDR3 nucleotides are TGTGCCAGCAGTCCACACCTCCCGGGACAGGCTAGTGAAAAACTGTTTTTT. It encodes CASSPHLPGQASEKLFF.

This clonotype was found a few times. The CDR3 loop is CASSVGGPRGEKLFF. For the CDR3, the DNA is TGTGCCAGCAGCGTAGGGGGTCCTCGAGGAGAAAAACTGTTTTTT. The chain recombines TRBV9 with TRBJ1-4; no firm D call. Per the germline V gene, CDR1 is SGDLS and CDR2 is YYNGEE. This CDR3 contains 15 residues. Trimming pared 0 bases from V and 8 bases from J, leaving 14 bases between.

The V gene is TRBV10-3, the J gene TRBJ2-2; a possible D gene is TRBD2 (5 bases). Germline CDR1 is ENHRY and CDR2 is SYGVKD. Trimming cost V 0 bases and J 6 bases, with 14 bases left between them. The CDR3 covers 16 residues. DNA for the CDR3: TGTGCCATCAGTGAGTCGACGGGGAGCGTTCCCGGGGAGCTGTTTTTT. It codes for CAISESTGSVPGELFF.

There are a few counts of this clonotype. The chain joins TRBV5-5 to TRBJ1-2; D may be TRBD1 (6 bases). The V end lost 4 bases, the J end lost 5 bases, and 12 bases lay between the germline ends. This CDR3 contains 13 residues. Germline V gives CDR1 SGHKS, CDR2 YYEKEE (reference sequence). CDR3 in DNA: TGTGCCAGCAGCCTCGACAGGAAATATGGCTACACCTTC. It codes for CASSLDRKYGYTF.

CDR3 in amino acids: CASSPGTSYETQYF. For the CDR3, the DNA is TGTGCCAGCAGCCCCGGGACTAGCTACGAGACCCAGTACTTC. The J gene is TRBJ2-5, the V gene TRBV9; 9 nucleotides agree with TRBD2. Germline-derived CDR1 and CDR2 are SGDLS and YYNGEE. The ends lost 4 bases at V and 5 bases at J; junction bases unmatched: 6. This CDR3 is 14 amino acids long.